This T cell receptor (beta chain) was sequenced for a study of CXCR3-negative and CXCR3-positive naive CD8 T cells (dated by TCRdb to about 2019). Turning to the overall study: In total, approximately 130 million TRB reads were obtained, corresponding to roughly 1.5 +/- 0.3 million reads per library. Diversity and physicochemical repertoire analyses covered approximately 10 donors pooled from two independent experiments. Naive subsets from about five donors and memory cells from 3 donors were included in the TRBV-TRBJ cluster analysis. What the research found in general, with its limitations: Because surface CD5, which is linked to self-reactivity in mice, was comparable between the naive subsets, TCR interaction strength was also inferred from the physicochemical properties of TRB CDR3s. Freshly isolated PBMCs were used for most assays because CXCR3 expression partially decreased after cryopreservation. Both naive subsets had comparably high repertoire diversity, while memory CD8+ T cells had much lower repertoire diversity. TRBV-TRBJ usage was similar between naive CXCR3-negative and CXCR3-positive cells from the same donor, while memory cells showed distinct patterns. TRB CDR3s from CXCR3-positive naive cells showed higher hydrophobicity (lower Kidera factor 4), lower energy, and higher strength and volume indices than CXCR3-negative naive cells.

The sequencing machine was a NextSeq 550. The Human TCR Profiling Kit (MiLaboratory) was used to prepare UMI-labeled 5' RACE TRB cDNA libraries. The full amount of extracted RNA was used for cDNA synthesis, and the full amount of resulting cDNA was used for PCR amplification. Libraries were prepared in parallel using an identical number of PCR cycles. Per the authors' processing: With a requirement of at least two reads per UMI, MIGEC and MiXCR extracted about 50,000 +/- 10,000 unique UMI-labeled TRB cDNA molecules per library. On average, each library contained 40,000 +/- 10,000 functional in-frame TRB CDR3 nucleotide clonotypes without stop codons. Diversity metrics, including normalized Shannon-Wiener and Chao1, were computed in VDJtools after downsampling to 5000 UMI-labeled TRB molecules per sample. VDJtools computed clonotype-size-weighted physicochemical properties of the central five CDR3 residues: interaction energy, strength, volume and Kidera factor 4. TCRdb reprocessed the reads and assigns one entry to each CDR3 protein sequence, leaving out DNA. Clone size and V and J calls follow TCRdb, not the original study. The data table for this sample lists some 10,000 distinct CDR3 sequences. The leading ten clones occupy more than 0.8% of the sample.

With no count recorded, this clonotype is classed as medium-sized (0.01 to 0.1%) from frequency. Its antigen remains unidentified. For every CD8+ T cell subset, fewer than 350,000 cells were flow-sorted straight into RLT lysis buffer, and each subset was sorted in triplicate. To exclude memory contaminants, naive CD8+ T cells were stringently defined as CD45RO-CCR7+CD27+CD95-. Standard density gradient centrifugation was used to isolate peripheral blood mononuclear cells from buffy coats. Naive CXCR3-negative and CXCR3-positive CD8+ T cells were flow-sorted on a FACSAria III. An RNeasy Mini Kit was used to extract total RNA from the sorted cells. Reading from cysteine to phenylalanine, the CDR3 counts 14 amino acids. The record lacks a DNA sequence.

This sequence was found in a human donor in good health. Some clones in this sample may be carry-over from other donors' samples. Sequencing was done on a sample of naive CXCR3- CD8+ T cells from blood. This specimen's cell subset or site label, interpreted: CD45RO-CCR7+CD27+CD95- naive CD8+ T cells lacking CXCR3 (TNR3-). Rearrangement joined TRBV12-3 or TRBV12-4 to TRBJ1-1; the D call of TRBD1 rests on TCRdb alone, since no DNA is present to check it. The CDR3 reads CASSLGGEDTEAFF.